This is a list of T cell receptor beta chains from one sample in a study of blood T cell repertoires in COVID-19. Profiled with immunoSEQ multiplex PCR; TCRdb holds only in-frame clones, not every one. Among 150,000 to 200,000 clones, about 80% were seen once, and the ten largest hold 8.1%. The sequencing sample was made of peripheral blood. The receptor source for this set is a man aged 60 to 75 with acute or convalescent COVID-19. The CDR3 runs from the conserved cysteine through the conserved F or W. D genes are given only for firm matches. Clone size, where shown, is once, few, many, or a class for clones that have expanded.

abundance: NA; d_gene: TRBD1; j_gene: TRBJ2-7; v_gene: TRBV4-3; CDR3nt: TGCGCCAGCAGCCGGTCACAGGGGACGGGGTTCGAGCAGTACTTC; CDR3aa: CASSRSQGTGFEQYF
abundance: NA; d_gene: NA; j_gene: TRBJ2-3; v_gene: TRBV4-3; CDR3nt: TGCGCCAGCAGCCGGGGGGGCACAGATACGCAGTATTTT; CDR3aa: CASSRGGTDTQYF
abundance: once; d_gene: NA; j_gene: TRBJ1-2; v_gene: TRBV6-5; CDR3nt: TGTGCCAGCAGTCGGCGGGGTGGGGCCAATGGCTACACCTTC; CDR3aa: CASSRRGGANGYTF
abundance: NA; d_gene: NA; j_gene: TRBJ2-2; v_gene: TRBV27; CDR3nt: TGTGCCAGCAGTTTAACCCCCTGGGCTGGAAACACCGGGGAGCTGTTTTTT; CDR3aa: CASSLTPWAGNTGELFF
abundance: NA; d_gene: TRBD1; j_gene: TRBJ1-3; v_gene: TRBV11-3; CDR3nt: TGTGCCAGCAGCTCCGGGACAGGGGGCTCTGGTGGAAACACCATATATTTT; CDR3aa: CASSSGTGGSGGNTIYF
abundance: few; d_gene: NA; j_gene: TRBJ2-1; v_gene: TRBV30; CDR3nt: TGTGCCTGGAGTGACAGGGAACTTTACAATGAGCAGTTCTTC; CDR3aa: CAWSDRELYNEQFF
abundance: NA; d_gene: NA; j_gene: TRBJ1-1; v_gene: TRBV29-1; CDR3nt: TGCAGCGTTGATCAGGCAGGCATGAACACTGAAGCTTTCTTT; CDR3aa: CSVDQAGMNTEAFF
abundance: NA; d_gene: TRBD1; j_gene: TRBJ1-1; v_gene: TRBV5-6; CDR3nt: TGTGCCAGCAGTTGGGGACAGGGGCTAATGAACACTGAAGCTTTCTTT; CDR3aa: CASSWGQGLMNTEAFF
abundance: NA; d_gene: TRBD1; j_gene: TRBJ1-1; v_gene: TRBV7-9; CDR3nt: TGTGCCAGCAGCTCACACCGGACAGGCCGGTACACTGAAGCTTTCTTT; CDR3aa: CASSSHRTGRYTEAFF
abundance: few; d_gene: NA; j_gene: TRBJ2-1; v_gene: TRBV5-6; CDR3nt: TGTGCCAGCAGCCTAAGCTACAATGAGCAGTTCTTC; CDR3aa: CASSLSYNEQFF
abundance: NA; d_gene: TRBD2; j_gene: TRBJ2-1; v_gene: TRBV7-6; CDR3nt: TGTGCCAGCAGCTCGCGGGGGGCTTACAATGAGCAGTTCTTC; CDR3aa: CASSSRGAYNEQFF
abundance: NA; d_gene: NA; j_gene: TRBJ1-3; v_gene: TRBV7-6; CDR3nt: TGTGCCAGCAGCTTAGCGGCCGAGAGGTTTGGAAACACCATATATTTT; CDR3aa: CASSLAAERFGNTIYF
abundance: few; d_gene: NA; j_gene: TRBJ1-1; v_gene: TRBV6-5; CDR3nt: TGTGCCAGCAGTTACCTCTTTTCCCAGGGGAAAGCTTTCTTT; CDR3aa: CASSYLFSQGKAFF
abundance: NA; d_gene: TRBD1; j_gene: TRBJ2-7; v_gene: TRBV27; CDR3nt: TGTGCCAGCAGCCTTTTCCATCCAGGGGGAGAGCAGTACTTC; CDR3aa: CASSLFHPGGEQYF
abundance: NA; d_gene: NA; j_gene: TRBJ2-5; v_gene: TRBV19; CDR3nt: TGTGCCTCAAACCGAGGGTCCCAAGAGACCCAGTACTTC; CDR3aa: CASNRGSQETQYF
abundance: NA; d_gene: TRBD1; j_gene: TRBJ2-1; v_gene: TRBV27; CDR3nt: TGTGCCAGCAGTCTCTCCGGACAGGGTGGCGAGCAGTTCTTC; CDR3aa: CASSLSGQGGEQFF
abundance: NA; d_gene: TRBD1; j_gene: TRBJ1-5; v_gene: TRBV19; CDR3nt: TGTGCCAGTAGTCCTGGGGACAGGAGAAATCAGCCCCAGCATTTT; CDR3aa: CASSPGDRRNQPQHF
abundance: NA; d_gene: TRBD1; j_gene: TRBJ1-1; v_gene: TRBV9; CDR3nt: TGTGCCAGCAGCGATTACAGGGGAGGTGAAGCTTTCTTT; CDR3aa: CASSDYRGGEAFF
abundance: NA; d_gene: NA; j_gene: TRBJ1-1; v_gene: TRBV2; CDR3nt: TGTGCCAGCACTCCCTGGGGAGTAAGGACTGAAGCTTTCTTT; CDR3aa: CASTPWGVRTEAFF
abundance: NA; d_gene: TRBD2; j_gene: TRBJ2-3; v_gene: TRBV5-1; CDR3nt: TGCGCCAGCAGCTTGGCGAGCGCTAGCGGTAGCACAGATACGCAGTATTTT; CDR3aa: CASSLASASGSTDTQYF
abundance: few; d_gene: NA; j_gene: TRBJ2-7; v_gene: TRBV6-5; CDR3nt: TGTGCCAGCCGAACAGGATCCACCCTTGGGGAGCAGTACTTC; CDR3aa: CASRTGSTLGEQYF
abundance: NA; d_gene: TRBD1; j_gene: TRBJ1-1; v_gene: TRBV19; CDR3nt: TGTGCCAGTAGGCCTACCGGGACAGGGGCCGTTGAAGCTTTCTTT; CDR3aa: CASRPTGTGAVEAFF
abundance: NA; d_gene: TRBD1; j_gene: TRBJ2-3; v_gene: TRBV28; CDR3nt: TGTGCCAGCAGTCCCCTTCCGGGACAGGGGACCTCAGATACGCAGTATTTT; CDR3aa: CASSPLPGQGTSDTQYF
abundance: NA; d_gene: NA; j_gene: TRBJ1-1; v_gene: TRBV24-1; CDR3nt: TGTGCCACCAGGGAGGAGATGAACACTGAAGCTTTCTTT; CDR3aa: CATREEMNTEAFF